This TCR beta chain was identified during a study of graft-versus-host responses after intestinal transplantation. The table lists this clone with a count of one. The V gene lost 8 bases and the J gene lost 0 bases, with 5 bases spanning the gap. The CDR3 loop spans 12 amino acids. The germline CDR1 and CDR2 sequences are MNHNS and SASEGT. Sequencing used immunoSEQ multiplex PCR; TCRdb keeps in-frame clones, though not all of them. The sample lists roughly 69,000 clones, more than 90% seen once, with around 7.1% in the top ten. The sequence was obtained from a human patient who received an intestinal transplant, so some T cells may come from the graft donor. This chain joins TRBV6-1 and TRBJ1-5; D is ambiguous. The specimen was bone marrow, collected approximately 100 weeks after intestinal transplantation. This CDR3 is CASGSSNQPQHF. Here the CDR3 DNA reads TGTGCCAGCGGGAGTAGCAATCAGCCCCAGCATTTT.